The rows below give T cell receptor beta chains drawn from one sample of a study of PD-1 blockade in classical Hodgkin lymphoma. Profiled with immunoSEQ multiplex PCR; TCRdb holds only in-frame clones, not every one. The sample contains 45,000 to 55,000 clones, roughly 80% of which appear only once. Sequenced material: peripheral blood mononuclear cells (PBMCs), taken at baseline. The receptors shown here come from a human donor with classical Hodgkin lymphoma. The CDR3 runs from the conserved cysteine through the conserved F or W. A D gene is named only where the DNA matches it firmly. Size tells how often a clone was seen (once, few, many) or the class of an expanded clone, and some rows leave it out.

>.|TRBV4-1|TRBJ2-3|TRBD2
CASSQGPTSSGRGTDTQYF
TGCGCCAGCAGCCAAGGCCCTACTTCAAGCGGGAGGGGCACAGATACGCAGTATTTT
>.|TRBV7-9|TRBJ1-6|.
CASSLRTEVSPLHF
TGTGCCAGCAGCTTAAGAACTGAGGTATCACCCCTCCACTTT
>.|TRBV7-9|TRBJ2-5|.
CASSKSVNQETQYF
TGTGCCAGCAGCAAAAGCGTGAATCAAGAGACCCAGTACTTC
>few|TRBV10-2|TRBJ2-3|TRBD1
CASRGGQGNTDTQYF
TGCGCCAGCAGAGGAGGACAGGGTAACACAGATACGCAGTATTTT
>.|TRBV2|TRBJ2-7|TRBD1
CASSFLGTGYEQYF
TGTGCCAGCAGCTTCCTGGGGACAGGCTACGAGCAGTACTTC
>.|TRBV6-1|TRBJ1-5|.
CASSEQGSNQPQHF
TGTGCCAGCAGTGAACAGGGTTCCAATCAGCCCCAGCATTTT
>.|TRBV19|TRBJ1-3|.
CASSPLDTYTTGNTIYF
TGTGCCAGTAGTCCGCTGGACACCTATACAACTGGAAACACCATATATTTT
>.|TRBV23-1|TRBJ2-3|.
CASSQPSQRTWGTDTQYF
TGCGCCAGCAGTCAGCCCTCCCAGAGGACCTGGGGCACAGATACGCAGTATTTT
>.|TRBV7-2|TRBJ2-7|TRBD1
CASSFRQGYEQYF
TGTGCCAGCAGCTTTCGACAGGGCTACGAGCAGTACTTC
>.|TRBV5-1|TRBJ2-2|TRBD1
CASSDGQGASGELFF
TGCGCCAGCAGCGACGGACAGGGGGCGAGCGGGGAGCTGTTTTTT
>.|TRBV4-3|TRBJ2-3|.
CASSQDIIRDGSRGADTQYF
TGCGCCAGCAGCCAAGATATAATACGGGATGGGTCCAGGGGGGCAGATACGCAGTATTTT
>.|TRBV5-1|TRBJ2-1|.
CASSLGDWSYNEQFF
TGCGCCAGCAGCTTGGGGGATTGGTCCTACAATGAGCAGTTCTTC
>.|TRBV6-6|TRBJ1-2|.
CASSYSDRRSIYGYTF
TGTGCCAGCAGTTACTCGGATAGACGCTCGATCTATGGCTACACCTTC
>.|TRBV19|TRBJ2-7|TRBD2
CASKPQGLATGEQYF
TGTGCCAGTAAACCTCAAGGACTAGCAACCGGCGAGCAGTACTTC
>.|TRBV14|TRBJ2-5|.
CASSQVRPTGKAGTQYF
TGTGCCAGCAGCCAAGTTCGGCCCACCGGGAAGGCAGGGACCCAGTACTTC
>.|TRBV4-1|TRBJ2-7|TRBD1
CASSQDQTLGGHSYEQYF
TGCGCCAGCAGCCAAGATCAAACCCTAGGGGGCCACTCCTACGAGCAGTACTTC
>medium-sized|TRBV21-1|TRBJ2-3|.
CASSKSLGAGGTDTQYF
TGTGCCAGCAGCAAATCTTTAGGAGCGGGGGGCACAGATACGCAGTATTTT
>.|TRBV27|TRBJ2-1|.
CASRTDSYNEQFF
TGTGCCAGCCGGACTGACTCCTACAATGAGCAGTTCTTC
>.|TRBV18|TRBJ2-1|.
CASSPKTGTGAYNEQFF
TGTGCCAGCTCACCCAAAACCGGGACGGGGGCCTACAATGAGCAGTTCTTC
>.|TRBV9|TRBJ2-7|TRBD1
CASSPRTGEIYEQYF
TGTGCCAGCAGCCCACGGACAGGGGAGATCTACGAGCAGTACTTC